This TCR beta chain was captured in a study of blood T cell repertoires in COVID-19. The overall study: COVID-19 samples collected from the United States, Italy and Spain covered acute and convalescent phases. The analysed material was cDNA or gDNA that came from T cells, B-cell-depleted T cells, or PBMCs.

Authors' methods: Nucleated cell counts were estimated from reference gene primer amplification. Here immunoSEQ multiplex PCR was the method, and the copy in TCRdb shows in-frame clones only, minus some. V and J calls and clone size are copied from that table; D and trimming were computed from the DNA. The data show fewer than 150,000 clones, roughly 87% seen once. This CDR3 region has 12 residues. Germline CDR1 SQVTM, CDR2 ANQGSEA. Between the trimmed V and J ends, which lost 7 bases and 6 bases, there was a span of 15 bases. Sequencing input: peripheral blood. The chain is built from TRBV29-1 and TRBJ1-1; D is unresolved. The TCR comes from a human donor in a cohort sampled during active COVID-19. The CDR3 sequence: CSAATGGAEAFF. DNA of the CDR3: TGCAGCGCCGCGACGGGAGGCGCTGAAGCTTTCTTT.